The present T cell receptor beta chain was sequenced within a study of cytotoxic CD8 clonotypes in ibrutinib-treated CLL. CDR1 SGHDN and CDR2 FVKESK come from the germline V gene. Trimming removed 1 base at V and 8 bases at J, with 13 bases between. There are 14 residues in the CDR3. TCRdb keeps only in-frame clones here, not all; method: immunoSEQ multiplex PCR. Here the sample spans over 150,000 clones, around three quarters being singletons. The receptor was derived from a human donor with chronic lymphocytic leukemia. The chain combines TRBV14 with TRBJ2-3; D unclear. The sample was PBMCs, taken after 24 months of ibrutinib treatment. The CDR3 DNA reads TGTGCCAGCAGCCAAGTTGGCGGCGGCGGTACGCAGTATTTT. Translated: CASSQVGGGGTQYF.